The 5 T cell receptor beta chains given below trace back to one sample, sequenced in a study of beta chain features in type 1 diabetes. Their antigen targets remain unknown. Whole-study results and caveats: All four CD4+ subsets from Type 1 diabetes patients carried moderately but significantly shorter TCRB CDR3s.

Expressed TCRB transcripts were sequenced after all isolated RNA was converted to cDNA. Assay: immunoSEQ multiplex PCR; the TCRdb copy retains only in-frame clones and omits some. The sample consists of around 150,000 clones, approximately 9% of them appearing once. Sequenced: central memory CD4+ T cells from blood. Every receptor here comes from a woman under 30 with type 1 diabetes.

This clone was seen a handful of times. The J gene is TRBJ2-3, the V gene TRBV11-2, with D tentatively TRBD2 (5 bases). CDR3 length: 16 residues. Germline V CDR1 and CDR2: SGHAT, FQNNGV. Between the trimmed V and J ends, which lost 1 base and 2 bases, there was a span of 13 bases. The CDR3, as DNA: TGTGCCAGCAGCTTAGGGGCTAGCCGATACACAGATACGCAGTATTTT. It yields the protein CASSLGASRYTDTQYF.

This clone has more than one count but fewer than ten. The chain links TRBV7-6 to TRBJ2-1, with unresolved D. From germline, CDR1 is SGHVS and CDR2 FNYEAQ. V lost 4 bases, J lost 9 bases, and 10 bases lay in between. The CDR3 runs 12 residues. CDR3 region: CASSSRLGEQFF. Here the CDR3 DNA reads TGTGCCAGCAGCTCTAGGTTGGGTGAGCAGTTCTTC.

There are a few counts of this clone. The chain recombines TRBV14 with TRBJ2-3; D ambiguous. V lost 6 bases and J lost 6, with 10 bases in between. Germline V gene data show CDR1 as SGHDN and CDR2 as FVKESK. CDR3 length: 12 amino acids. CDR3 residues: CASSLFPDTQYF. DNA of the CDR3: TGTGCCAGCAGTCTTTTCCCGGATACGCAGTATTTT.

This rearrangement joins TRBV5-1 to TRBJ2-2; maybe TRBD1 (6 bases). CDR1 SGHRS and CDR2 YFSETQ come from the germline V gene. The CDR3 contains 14 residues. Trimming shortened V by 3 bases and J by 5 bases, and 11 bases separated the two germline ends. Here the CDR3 DNA reads TGCGCCAGCAGCTCCGCCCAGGGGACCGGGGAGCTGTTTTTT. It yields the protein CASSSAQGTGELFF.

The rearrangement joins TRBV11-2 to TRBJ1-1, with no clear D. V was pared by 5 bases and J by 3 bases, with 13 bases between. Germline-derived CDR1 and CDR2 are SGHAT and FQNNGV. This CDR3 contains 14 residues. The CDR3 DNA follows: TGTGCCAGCAGCCTCCCTGGCTTATACACTGAAGCTTTCTTT. It codes for CASSLPGLYTEAFF.